This T cell receptor (beta chain) was captured by sequencing in a study of T cell changes during pregnancy in multiple sclerosis. Using immunoSEQ multiplex PCR, the repertoire was profiled, and TCRdb retains in-frame clones only, with some absent. This table holds tens of thousands of clones, roughly 90% found once. Germline CDR1 reads SGHNT; CDR2 reads YYREEE (reference sequence). V gave up 0 bases and J gave up 7 bases, with 16 bases separating them. The CDR3 runs 16 residues. The material sequenced was CD4+ T cells from peripheral blood mononuclear cells, taken in the second trimester of pregnancy. This chain links TRBV5-4 with TRBJ2-2; D is perhaps TRBD2 (5 bases). The TCR originated in a female donor with multiple sclerosis, enrolled in a pregnancy study. The chain's CDR3 is CASSLEQGRFGGELFF. DNA for the CDR3: TGTGCCAGCAGCTTGGAGCAAGGGAGATTCGGCGGGGAGCTGTTTTTT.